This TCR beta chain originates from a study of blood T cell repertoires in COVID-19. CDR1 is SGDLS, CDR2 YYNGEE, per germline. The V gene lost 3 bases and the J gene lost 5 bases, with 20 bases spanning the gap. The CDR3 has 16 amino acids. Sequencing was performed with immunoSEQ multiplex PCR; in TCRdb, only in-frame clones are kept and a portion is missing. This table has roughly 140,000 clones, approximately 91% appearing once. The sample was peripheral blood. The chain couples TRBV9 to TRBJ2-5; the D gene is possibly TRBD2 (6 bases). This clonotype originated in a human donor in a cohort sampled during active COVID-19. The CDR3 protein is CASSGTGSTPSETQYF. The DNA for the CDR3 is TGTGCCAGCAGCGGCACCGGGAGCACTCCGTCGGAGACCCAGTACTTC.